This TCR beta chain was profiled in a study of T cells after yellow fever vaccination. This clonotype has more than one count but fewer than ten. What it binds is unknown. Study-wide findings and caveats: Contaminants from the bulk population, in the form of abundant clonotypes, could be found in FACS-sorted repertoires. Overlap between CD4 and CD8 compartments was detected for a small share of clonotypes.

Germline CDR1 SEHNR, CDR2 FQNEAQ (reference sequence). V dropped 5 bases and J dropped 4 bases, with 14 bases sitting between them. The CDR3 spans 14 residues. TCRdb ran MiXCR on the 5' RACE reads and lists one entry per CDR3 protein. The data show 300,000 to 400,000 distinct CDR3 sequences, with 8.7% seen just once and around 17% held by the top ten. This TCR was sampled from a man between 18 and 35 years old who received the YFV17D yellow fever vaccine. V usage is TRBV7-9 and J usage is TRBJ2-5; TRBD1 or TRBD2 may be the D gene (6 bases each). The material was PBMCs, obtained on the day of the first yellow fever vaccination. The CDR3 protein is CASSGFGGRETQYF. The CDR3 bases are TGTGCCAGCAGCGGCTTCGGGGGCAGAGAGACCCAGTACTTC.